This paragraph covers one T cell receptor beta chain sequence. Data came from immunoSEQ multiplex PCR; TCRdb stores just in-frame clones and leaves some out. This table holds around 180,000 clones, approximately 85% found once. The source of the sample is a study of blood T cell repertoires in COVID-19. Study-level background: The United States, Italy and Spain provided the acute and convalescent COVID-19 samples.

Sequencing was performed on peripheral blood. The receptor was derived from a man in his sixties with acute or convalescent COVID-19.

The CDR3 nucleotides are TGCGCCAGCAGCTCCGGGACAGGGGGTTCACCCCTCCACTTT. This encodes CASSSGTGGSPLHF. The chain combines TRBV5-1 with TRBJ1-6, with 11 bases lining up with TRBD1. The germline gives CDR1 SGHRS, CDR2 YFSETQ. V gave up 3 bases and J gave up 9 bases; unmatched junction bases: 2. This CDR3 is 14 amino acids long.